The sequence of this TCR beta chain was determined in a study of PD-1 blockade in classical Hodgkin lymphoma. Produced via immunoSEQ multiplex PCR; TCRdb's table is partial and in-frame only. The table records 20,000 to 25,000 clones, about two thirds of them present only once. Exposure to brentuximab vedotin varied, and each patient had relapsed following autologous stem cell transplantation. Complete response, partial response or progressive disease constituted the best response categories observed. Trimming left V 5 bases short and J 8 bases short, with 13 bases between. This CDR3 spans 13 amino acids. Germline V gives CDR1 MNHNS, CDR2 SASEGT. This clone has more than one count but fewer than ten.

The chain combines TRBV6-1 with TRBJ2-1; D remains unclear. This sequence originates from a human donor with classical Hodgkin lymphoma. This sample comprised peripheral blood mononuclear cells (PBMCs), obtained at baseline. The CDR3 DNA reads TGTGCCAGCAGTTCCCAGTCCGGCGATGAGCAGTTCTTC. Protein: CASSSQSGDEQFF.